This TCR beta chain was identified during a study of blood T cells in healthy people across ages. A J-beta primer mix and a sample-barcoded 5' primer were used in a second PCR of about 7 to 12 cycles. In TCRdb, the 5' RACE reads were re-called with MiXCR into one record per CDR3 protein. The sample contains about 670,000 distinct CDR3 sequences, about 43% of which appear only once. There are many counts of this clonotype. Trimming removed 2 bases from V and 1 base from J, with 16 bases in between. Germline V gene sequence: CDR1 SGHRS, CDR2 YFSETQ. This CDR3 comprises 16 residues. The rearrangement links TRBV5-1 to TRBJ2-7; D assignment may be TRBD1 or TRBD2 (5 bases each). This sequence originates from a man at least 80 years old in good health. Sequencing was carried out using blood. Here the CDR3 reads CASSFKTSRGSYEQYF. CDR3 DNA sequence: TGCGCCAGCAGCTTTAAAACGTCGAGGGGTTCCTACGAGCAGTACTTC.